This entry describes one T cell receptor (beta chain). Its antigen is unidentified. This sample stems from a study of naive and memory T cell subsets. Study-wide points: Possibly reflecting memory cells re-expressing CD45RA, a few larger clonotypes occurred in naive repertoires, especially CD8.

The CDR3 length is 16 residues. The V gene lost 1 base and the J gene lost 4 bases, with 14 bases spanning the gap. CDR1 LNHNV and CDR2 YYDKDF come from the germline V gene (reference sequence). The beta constant-region primer was an equimolar mix of two oligonucleotides covering TRBC1 and TRBC2. Four rounds of PCR amplified the ligated cDNA using nested alpha and beta constant-region primers plus SP2. TCRdb independently ran MiXCR on the UMI-ligation and nested PCR reads; one entry per CDR3 protein. The sample has fewer than 150,000 distinct CDR3 sequences; roughly a fifth are singletons. After the first PCR, alpha and beta chain libraries were processed separately.

Specimen: naive CD8+ T cells from blood. The chain uses TRBV15 and TRBJ2-1; D not certain. The clonotype was recovered from a human donor in good health. CDR3: CATSRARQEMYNEQFF. The DNA for the CDR3 is TGTGCCACCAGCAGAGCTCGGCAAGAGATGTACAATGAGCAGTTCTTC. Full variable domain (missing parts from reference TRBV15 and TRBJ2-1): DAMVIQNPRYQVTQFGKPVTLSCSQTLNHNVMYWYQQKSSQAPKLLFHYYDKDFNNEADTPDNFQSRRPNTSFCFLDIRSPGLGDTAMYLCATSRARQEMYNEQFFGPGTRLTVL.